A single T cell receptor (beta chain) is shown here with its context. This clonotype was seen repeatedly, ten times or more. Its antigen is currently not known. No qualities accompany the bases; no much larger clone lies one base away. CDR1 and CDR2, per the germline V gene, are SNHLY and FYNNEI. The junction shows trimming of 6 bases on V and 8 bases on J, plus 20 bases between the germline ends. The CDR3 has 15 amino acids, counting the end cysteine and phenylalanine. Of the read, only the CDR3 DNA is kept; its 45 bases are in frame from base 1. The record originates from a study of T cells in Graves' hyperthyroidism and ophthalmopathy (dated by TCRdb to between 2017 and 2020). The study in broad terms: TCR V-J signatures able to tell the groups apart were searched for in a discovery cohort of 100 or so patients, of whom more than 40 had Graves' ophthalmopathy and around 58 had stable Graves' hyperthyroidism. After blood sampling, hyperthyroidism patients were treated with methimazole at a starting dose of 30 mg daily, and ophthalmopathy patients were treated with high-dose intravenous methylprednisolone. An independent validation cohort of under 20 hyperthyroidism patients and some 15 patients who later progressed to ophthalmopathy tested prospective prediction of ophthalmopathy. The study also compared thyroid tissue and blood T-cell repertoires from more than five Graves' hyperthyroidism patients. The approximately 90 discovery patients were randomly split 7:3 into training and test sets. The paper reports TCR Vbeta CDR3 sequencing of some 140 peripheral blood samples: approximately 43 ophthalmopathy, fewer than 80 hyperthyroidism and 17 progressor patients. Findings and caveats that apply to the study as a whole: In validation, progression to ophthalmopathy was predicted by the model with roughly 69% sensitivity and just over 72% specificity, a median of 6.5 months before onset. A model built on a 13 V-J signature distinguished ophthalmopathy from stable hyperthyroidism, reaching 87.88% sensitivity and 81.08% specificity in cross-validation and 80%/75% in testing. No statistical method was used to fix the sample size in advance, and group allocation was not hidden from the investigators. Most expanded thyroid clonotypes (frequency above 0.001) were also detected in blood, suggesting blood repertoires may reflect thyroid immune responses.

A patient counted as having stable Graves' hyperthyroidism if no progression to ophthalmopathy occurred over 18 months of follow-up. The hyperthyroidism patients were between 18 and 65 years old and newly diagnosed, with a disease duration of less than 2 months. Exclusion was applied to patients with uncontrolled infections, other autoimmune diseases, pregnancy or lactation. Clinical symptoms, serum thyroxine and TRAb, thyroid ultrasound, and orbital computed tomography formed the basis for the diagnoses. Total RNA was extracted using Trizol reagent, and RNA quality was assessed on an Agilent 2100 Bioanalyzer. Amplification of TCR beta CDR3 regions was carried out from RNA transcripts. The first round of RT-PCR for the TCR CDR3 was performed with the HTBI primer set and the Qiagen OneStep RT-PCR kit. Libraries were constructed in a second round of multiplex PCR, after which size selection and purification were performed. Paired-end sequencing of the libraries was performed with 100 bp reads on an Illumina HiSeq2000. The paper's processing steps were these. Raw data were processed with SOAPnuke, discarding reads with adapters, uncalled bases, mean Phred below 15, or no exact constant-primer or identifier match. COPE v1.2.5 was used to merge high-quality paired reads, and clonotypes were defined as unique nucleotide sequences. MiTCR v1.1 was used to align the clonotypes against IMGT TRBV, TRBD and TRBJ reference segments. Only V-J combinations with frequency above 0.0001, covering 98% to 99.2% of repertoires, were analysed. A TCS score was defined as the ratio between F50 (clonal expansion) and ExV (chaos), using BLOSUM62-based TCRdist between CDR3 peptides within each V-J. Welch's t-statistics and random forest reduced 500 to 650 V-J features to 10 to 15, which were used in a naive Bayes classifier (R e1071). Thyroid-blood repertoire similarity was quantified with the Morisita-Horn index. TCRdb redid the processing of the public reads, applying fastp at Q25 and MiXCR, and retained in-frame beta chains. CDR3 protein duplicates are merged, each entry listing the most common genes and DNA. The V and J calls and clone size are TCRdb's, not the authors'. A total of roughly 93,000 distinct CDR3 sequences appear in this sample, 35% to 50% of them only once. Roughly 10% of the sample goes to the ten largest clones.

The sequence is built from TRBV2 and TRBJ2-1; D gene: possibly TRBD2, on 6 matching bases. This clonotype was sampled from a woman aged 25 to 45 with Graves' hyperthyroidism. Material: peripheral blood or thyroid tissue (not recorded which). The CDR3 reads as follows: CASRISSSANDEQFF. The DNA sequence reads TGTGCCAGCAGAATTTCGTCTAGCGCCAACGATGAGCAGTTCTTC.